This TCR beta chain was captured by sequencing in a study of T cell responses to AZD1222 COVID-19 vaccine. The V gene's germline CDR1 is MNHEY and CDR2 SMNVEV (reference sequence). V gave up 4 bases and J gave up 5 bases; unmatched junction bases: 5. This CDR3 is built from 14 residues. This table comes from immunoSEQ multiplex PCR, and its TCRdb copy is limited to in-frame clones, with some not included. The sample has about 73,000 clones, around 88% seen once. This chain uses TRBV27 with TRBJ1-1; TRBD1 agrees at 9 bases. The TCR originated in an adult in good health. Source: peripheral blood, taken on day 0 of AZD1222 vaccination. The CDR3 nucleotides read TGTGCCAGCAGTTCCACACAGGGGGCAACTGAAGCTTTCTTT. Its translation: CASSSTQGATEAFF.